This TCR beta chain derives from a study of T cells in tumors after PD-1 blockade. For the study at large: Some patients also took daily vismodegib 150 mg during anti-PD-1 treatment. Blood samples averaged around 110,000 templates (range roughly 24,000-290,000) and 36,536 unique clonotypes.

Assay: immunoSEQ multiplex PCR; the TCRdb copy retains only in-frame clones and omits some. The sample shows approximately 59,000 clones, roughly 77% of them seen only once. CDR1 LNHDA and CDR2 SQIVND come from the germline V gene (reference sequence). After removal of 4 bases from V and 6 bases from J, the junction contained 5 bases not matched to a gene. The length of the CDR3 is 13 residues. About this clone: Antigen unknown.

Study outcomes and limitations: Roughly two fifths of tumor TCR clonotypes were also found in blood.

Source: PBMCs, taken before anti-PD-1 treatment. This clonotype was sampled from a human donor with basal cell carcinoma. The genes are TRBV19 and TRBJ1-1, with 7 bases that match TRBD1. Here the CDR3 reads CASSKTGKAEAFF. The CDR3, as DNA: TGTGCCAGTAGTAAGACAGGGAAGGCTGAAGCTTTCTTT.